Sequencing of this T cell receptor beta chain was carried out in a study of post-analysis software for immune sequencing data. Whole-study findings and limits: There were five TRBV segments more frequent in patients than controls, and TRBV5-6, TRBV5-1 and TRBV20-1 were among them.

The germline V gene encodes CDR1 SGHDN and CDR2 FVKESK. There are 16 residues in the CDR3. Unique molecular identifiers tagged the TCR beta cDNA libraries. One entry per CDR3 protein, called by TCRdb with MiXCR from the PCR reads. The repertoire holds 750,000 to 950,000 distinct CDR3 sequences, with approximately 53% as singletons. Remarks on this clonotype: Its antigen is unidentified. At one boundary the junction diverges from the germline segment, which might be a read error.

The chain joins TRBV14 to TRBJ2-5; no definite D call. Sequencing input: blood. The sequence came from a girl aged 5-17 years with multiple sclerosis. Here the CDR3 reads CASSQVDLAKRETRYF. DNA of the CDR3: TGTGCCAGCAGCCAAGTCGACCTGGCTAAGCGAGAGACCCGGTACTTC. Based on the CDR3 plus reference TRBV14 and TRBJ2-5, the full variable domain is EAGVTQFPSHSVIEKGQTVTLRCDPISGHDNLYWYRRVMGKEIKFLLHFVKESKQDESGMPNNRFLAERTGGTYSTLKVQPAELEDSGVYFCASSQVDLAKRETRYFGPGTRLLVL.